The text below deals with one TCR beta chain. The antigen is undetermined. The sample originates from a study of shared clonotypes between healthy human individuals. The overall study: The donor pool was made up of two women and a few men aged 18 to 49.

CDR1 and CDR2 from the germline V gene are LGHNA and YSLEER. CDR3 size: 15 residues. The V and J ends lost 0 bases and 4 bases respectively, with 10 bases between them. Study-wide findings and caveats: The sharing of 4% to 5.5% of naive CD4 clonotypes was seen across a few donors. Only blood samples were collected, and tissue repertoires likely differ.

TCRdb's copy holds only in-frame clones and misses some; the assay was immunoSEQ multiplex PCR. The sample holds about 510,000 clones, about 96% seen once. This TCR was recovered from a woman under 40 in good health. The gene calls are TRBV4-3 and TRBJ1-3; D gene ambiguous. The sample consisted of naive CD4+ T cells sorted from blood. Subset defined: CD45RA+ positively selected. The CDR3 protein is CASSQDSGKGNTIYF. The DNA for the CDR3 is TGCGCCAGCAGCCAAGATTCCGGGAAAGGAAACACCATATATTTT.